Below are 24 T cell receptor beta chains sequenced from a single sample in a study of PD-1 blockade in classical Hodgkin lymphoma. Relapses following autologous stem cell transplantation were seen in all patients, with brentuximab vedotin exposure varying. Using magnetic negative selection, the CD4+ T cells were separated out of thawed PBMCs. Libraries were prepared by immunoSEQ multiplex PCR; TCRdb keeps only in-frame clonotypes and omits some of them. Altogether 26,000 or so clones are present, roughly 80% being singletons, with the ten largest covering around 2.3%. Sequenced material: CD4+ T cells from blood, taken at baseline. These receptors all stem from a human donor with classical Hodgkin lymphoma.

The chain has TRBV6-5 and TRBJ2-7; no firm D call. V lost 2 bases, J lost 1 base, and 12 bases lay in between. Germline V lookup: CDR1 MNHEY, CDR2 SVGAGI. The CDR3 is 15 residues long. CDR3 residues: CASSYHGSKSYEQYF. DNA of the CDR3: TGTGCCAGCAGTTACCACGGCAGTAAATCCTACGAGCAGTACTTC.

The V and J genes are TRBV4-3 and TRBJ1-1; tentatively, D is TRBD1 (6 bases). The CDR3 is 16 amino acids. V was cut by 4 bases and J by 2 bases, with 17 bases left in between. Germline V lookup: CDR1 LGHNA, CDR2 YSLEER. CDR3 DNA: TGCGCCAGCAGCCGGGGGGCGGGGGGTGGAAACACTGAAGCTTTCTTT. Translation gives CASSRGAGGGNTEAFF.

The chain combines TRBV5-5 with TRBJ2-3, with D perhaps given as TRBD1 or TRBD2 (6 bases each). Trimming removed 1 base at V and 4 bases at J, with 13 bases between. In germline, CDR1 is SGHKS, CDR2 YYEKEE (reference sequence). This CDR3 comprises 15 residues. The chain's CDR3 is CASSLRGPPADTQYF. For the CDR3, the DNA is TGTGCCAGCAGCTTGCGGGGGCCCCCGGCAGATACGCAGTATTTT.

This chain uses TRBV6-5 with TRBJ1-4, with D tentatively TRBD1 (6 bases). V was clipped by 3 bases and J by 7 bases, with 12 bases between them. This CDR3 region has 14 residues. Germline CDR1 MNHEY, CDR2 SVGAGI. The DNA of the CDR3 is TGTGCCAGCAGTTATTCCAGGGGAAGTGAAAAACTGTTTTTT. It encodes CASSYSRGSEKLFF.

CDR3 sequence (DNA): TGTGCCAGCTCACCGCTTCGCAGGGATCTAGGCGGCTACACCTTC. This encodes CASSPLRRDLGGYTF. The J gene is TRBJ1-2, the V gene TRBV18, with D possibly TRBD1 on 5 matching bases. V shed 3 bases and J shed 8 bases, with 19 bases lying between them. The length of the CDR3 is 15 residues. The germline V gene encodes CDR1 KGHSH and CDR2 LQKENI.

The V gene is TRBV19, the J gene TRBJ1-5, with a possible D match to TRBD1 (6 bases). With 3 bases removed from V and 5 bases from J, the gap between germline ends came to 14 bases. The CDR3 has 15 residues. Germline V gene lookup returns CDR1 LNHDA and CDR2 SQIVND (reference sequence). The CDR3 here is CASSIGGASYQPQHF. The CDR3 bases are TGTGCCAGTAGTATCGGGGGGGCTAGTTATCAGCCCCAGCATTTT.

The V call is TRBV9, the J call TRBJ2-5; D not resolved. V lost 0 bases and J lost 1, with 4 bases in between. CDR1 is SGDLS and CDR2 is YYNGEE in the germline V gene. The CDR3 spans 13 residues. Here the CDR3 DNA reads TGTGCCAGCAGCGTAGCACCCCAAGAGACCCAGTACTTC. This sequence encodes CASSVAPQETQYF.

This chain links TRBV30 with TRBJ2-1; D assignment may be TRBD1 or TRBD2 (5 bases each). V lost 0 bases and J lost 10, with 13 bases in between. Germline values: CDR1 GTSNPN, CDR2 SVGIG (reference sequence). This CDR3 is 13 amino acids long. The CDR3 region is CAWSVLGGREQFF. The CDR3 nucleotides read TGTGCCTGGAGTGTACTTGGGGGTCGGGAGCAGTTCTTC.

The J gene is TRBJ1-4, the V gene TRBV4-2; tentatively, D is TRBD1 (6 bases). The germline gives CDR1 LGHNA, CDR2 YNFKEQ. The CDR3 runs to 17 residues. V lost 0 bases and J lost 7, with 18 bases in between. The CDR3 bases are TGTGCCAGCAGCCAAGATCTCGGGCAGGGGAGTTTTGAAAAACTGTTTTTT. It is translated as CASSQDLGQGSFEKLFF.

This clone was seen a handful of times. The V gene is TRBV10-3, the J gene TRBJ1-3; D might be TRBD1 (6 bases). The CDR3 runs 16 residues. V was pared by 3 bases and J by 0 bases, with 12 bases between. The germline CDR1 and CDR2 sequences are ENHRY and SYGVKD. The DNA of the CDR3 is TGTGCCATCAGTGAAAGGCAGGGGATCTCTGGAAACACCATATATTTT. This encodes CAISERQGISGNTIYF.

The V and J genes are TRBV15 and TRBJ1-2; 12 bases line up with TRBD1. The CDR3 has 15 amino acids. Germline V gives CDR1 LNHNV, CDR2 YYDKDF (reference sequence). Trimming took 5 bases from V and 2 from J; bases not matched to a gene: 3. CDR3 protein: CATSAGTGGNYGYTF. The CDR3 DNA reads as TGTGCCACCAGCGCGGGGACAGGGGGCAACTATGGCTACACCTTC.

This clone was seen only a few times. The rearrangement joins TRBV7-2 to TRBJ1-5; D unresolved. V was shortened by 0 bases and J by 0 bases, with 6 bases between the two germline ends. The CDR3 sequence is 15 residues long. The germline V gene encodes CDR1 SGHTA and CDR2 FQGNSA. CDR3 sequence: CASSLAWTSNQPQHF. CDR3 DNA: TGTGCCAGCAGCTTAGCTTGGACTAGCAATCAGCCCCAGCATTTT.

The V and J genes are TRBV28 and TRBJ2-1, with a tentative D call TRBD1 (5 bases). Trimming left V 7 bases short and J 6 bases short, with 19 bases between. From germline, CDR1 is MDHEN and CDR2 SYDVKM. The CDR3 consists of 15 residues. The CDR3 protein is CASTRPEGVGNEQFF. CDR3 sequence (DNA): TGTGCCAGCACCCGACCTGAAGGGGTCGGCAATGAGCAGTTCTTC.

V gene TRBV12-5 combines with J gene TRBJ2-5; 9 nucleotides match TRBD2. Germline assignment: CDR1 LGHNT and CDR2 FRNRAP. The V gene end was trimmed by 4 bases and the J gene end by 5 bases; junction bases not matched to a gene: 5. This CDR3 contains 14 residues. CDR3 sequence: CASGSGTSMETQYF. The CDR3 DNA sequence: TGTGCTAGTGGTTCCGGGACTAGCATGGAGACCCAGTACTTC.

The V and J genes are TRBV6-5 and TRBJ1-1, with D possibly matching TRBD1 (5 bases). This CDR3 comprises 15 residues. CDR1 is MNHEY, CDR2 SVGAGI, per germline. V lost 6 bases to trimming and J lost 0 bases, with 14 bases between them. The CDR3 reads CASSRASRVNTEAFF. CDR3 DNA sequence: TGTGCCAGCAGCCGAGCGTCCAGGGTGAACACTGAAGCTTTCTTT.

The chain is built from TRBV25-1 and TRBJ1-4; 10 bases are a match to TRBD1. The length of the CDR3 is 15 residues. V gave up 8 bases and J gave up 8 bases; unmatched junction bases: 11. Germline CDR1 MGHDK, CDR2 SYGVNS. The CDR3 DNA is TGTGCCAGCGTCTCCCGGGACAGGGGTTACGAAAAACTGTTTTTT. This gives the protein CASVSRDRGYEKLFF.

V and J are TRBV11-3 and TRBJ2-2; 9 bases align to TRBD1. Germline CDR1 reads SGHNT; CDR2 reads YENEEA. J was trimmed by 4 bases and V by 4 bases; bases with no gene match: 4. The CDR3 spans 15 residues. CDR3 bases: TGTGCCAGCAGCTCCCGGGACAGGGTCACCGGGGAGCTGTTTTTT. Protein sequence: CASSSRDRVTGELFF.

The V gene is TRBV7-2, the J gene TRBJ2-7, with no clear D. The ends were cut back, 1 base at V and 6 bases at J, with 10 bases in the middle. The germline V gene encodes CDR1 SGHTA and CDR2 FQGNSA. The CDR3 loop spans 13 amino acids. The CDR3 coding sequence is TGTGCCAGCAGCTTAGTGGCAGGCGGCGAGCAGTACTTC. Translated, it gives CASSLVAGGEQYF.

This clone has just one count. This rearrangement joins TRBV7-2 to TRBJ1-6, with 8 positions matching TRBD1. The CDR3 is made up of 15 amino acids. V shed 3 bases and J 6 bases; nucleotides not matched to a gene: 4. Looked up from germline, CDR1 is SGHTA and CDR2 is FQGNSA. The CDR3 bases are TGTGCCAGCAGCTTCCGGGGACAGGTTAATTCACCCCTCCACTTT. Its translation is CASSFRGQVNSPLHF.

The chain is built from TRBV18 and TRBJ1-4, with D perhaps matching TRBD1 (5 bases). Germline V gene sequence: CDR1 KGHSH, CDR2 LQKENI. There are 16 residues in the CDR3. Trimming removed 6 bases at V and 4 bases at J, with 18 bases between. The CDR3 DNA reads TGTGCCAGCTCGCACTCAGGGAGGGCAGATAATGAAAAACTGTTTTTT. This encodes CASSHSGRADNEKLFF.

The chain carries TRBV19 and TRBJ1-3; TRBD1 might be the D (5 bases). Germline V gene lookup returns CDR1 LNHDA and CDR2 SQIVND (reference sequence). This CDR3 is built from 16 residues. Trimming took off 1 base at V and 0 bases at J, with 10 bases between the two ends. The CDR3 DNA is TGTGCCAGTAGTATAGTGGGGGTCCACTCTGGAAACACCATATATTTT. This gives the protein CASSIVGVHSGNTIYF.

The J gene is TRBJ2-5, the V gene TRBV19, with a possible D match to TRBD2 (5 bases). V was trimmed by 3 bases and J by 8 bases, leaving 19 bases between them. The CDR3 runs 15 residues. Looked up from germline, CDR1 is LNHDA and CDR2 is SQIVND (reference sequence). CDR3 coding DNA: TGTGCCAGTAGTATGCAAGCACCATCAGGAGGAACCCAGTACTTC. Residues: CASSMQAPSGGTQYF.

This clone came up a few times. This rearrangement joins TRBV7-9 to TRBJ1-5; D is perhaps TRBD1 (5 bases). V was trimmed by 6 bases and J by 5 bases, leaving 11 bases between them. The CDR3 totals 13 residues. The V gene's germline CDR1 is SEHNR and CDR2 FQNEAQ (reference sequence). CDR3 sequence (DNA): TGTGCCAGCAGTTACGGGGGGTATCAGCCCCAGCATTTT. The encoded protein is CASSYGGYQPQHF.

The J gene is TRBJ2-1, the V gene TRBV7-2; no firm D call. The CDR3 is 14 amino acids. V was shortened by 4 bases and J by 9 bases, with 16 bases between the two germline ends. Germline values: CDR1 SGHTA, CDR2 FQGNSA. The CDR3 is CASSSTLTAGEQFF. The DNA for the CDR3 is TGTGCCAGCAGCTCGACATTGACCGCCGGTGAGCAGTTCTTC.